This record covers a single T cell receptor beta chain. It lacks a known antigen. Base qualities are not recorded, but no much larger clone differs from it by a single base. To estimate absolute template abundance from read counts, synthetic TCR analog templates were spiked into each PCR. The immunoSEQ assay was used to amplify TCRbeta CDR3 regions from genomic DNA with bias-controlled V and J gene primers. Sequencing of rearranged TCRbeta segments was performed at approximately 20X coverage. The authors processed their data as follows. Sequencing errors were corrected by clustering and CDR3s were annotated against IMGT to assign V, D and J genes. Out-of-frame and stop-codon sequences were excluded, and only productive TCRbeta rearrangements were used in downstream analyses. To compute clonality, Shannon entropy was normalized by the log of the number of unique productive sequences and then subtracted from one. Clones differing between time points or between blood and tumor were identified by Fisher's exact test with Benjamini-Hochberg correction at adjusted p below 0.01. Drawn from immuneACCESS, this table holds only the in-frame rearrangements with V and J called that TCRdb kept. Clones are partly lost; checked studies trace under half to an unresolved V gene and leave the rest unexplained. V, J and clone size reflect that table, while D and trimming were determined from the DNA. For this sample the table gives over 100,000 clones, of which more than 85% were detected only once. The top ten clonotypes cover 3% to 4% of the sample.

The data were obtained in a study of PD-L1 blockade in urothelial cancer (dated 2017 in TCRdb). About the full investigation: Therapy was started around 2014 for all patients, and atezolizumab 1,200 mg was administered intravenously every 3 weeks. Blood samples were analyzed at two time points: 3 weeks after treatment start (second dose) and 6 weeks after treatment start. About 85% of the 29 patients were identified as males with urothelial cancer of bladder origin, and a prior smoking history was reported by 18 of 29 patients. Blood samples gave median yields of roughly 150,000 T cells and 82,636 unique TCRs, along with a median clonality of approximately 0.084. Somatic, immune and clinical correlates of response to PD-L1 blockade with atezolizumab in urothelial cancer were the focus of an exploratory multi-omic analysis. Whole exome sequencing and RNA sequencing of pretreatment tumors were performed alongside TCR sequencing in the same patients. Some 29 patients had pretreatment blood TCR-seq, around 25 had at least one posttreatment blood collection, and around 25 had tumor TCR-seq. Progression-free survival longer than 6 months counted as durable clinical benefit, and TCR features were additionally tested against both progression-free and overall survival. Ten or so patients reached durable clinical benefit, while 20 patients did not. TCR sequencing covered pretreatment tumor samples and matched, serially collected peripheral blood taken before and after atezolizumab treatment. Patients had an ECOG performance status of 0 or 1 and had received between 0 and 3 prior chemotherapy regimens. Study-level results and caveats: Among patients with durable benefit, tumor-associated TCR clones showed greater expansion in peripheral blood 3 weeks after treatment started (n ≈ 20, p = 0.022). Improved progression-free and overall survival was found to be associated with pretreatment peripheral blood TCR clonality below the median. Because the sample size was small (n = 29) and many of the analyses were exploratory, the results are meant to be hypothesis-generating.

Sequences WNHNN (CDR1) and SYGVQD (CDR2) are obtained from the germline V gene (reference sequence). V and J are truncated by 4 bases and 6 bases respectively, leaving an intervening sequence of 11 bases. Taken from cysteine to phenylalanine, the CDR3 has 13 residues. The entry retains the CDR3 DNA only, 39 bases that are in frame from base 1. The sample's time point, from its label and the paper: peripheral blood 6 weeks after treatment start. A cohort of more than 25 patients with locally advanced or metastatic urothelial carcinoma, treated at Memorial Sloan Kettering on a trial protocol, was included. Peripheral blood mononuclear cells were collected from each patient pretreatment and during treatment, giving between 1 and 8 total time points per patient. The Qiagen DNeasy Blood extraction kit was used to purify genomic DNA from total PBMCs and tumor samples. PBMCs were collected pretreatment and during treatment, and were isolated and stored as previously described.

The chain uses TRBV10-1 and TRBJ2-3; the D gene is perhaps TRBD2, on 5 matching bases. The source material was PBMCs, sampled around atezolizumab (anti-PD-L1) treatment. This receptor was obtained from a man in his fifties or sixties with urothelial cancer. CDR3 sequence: CASSGDLADTQYF. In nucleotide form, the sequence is TGCGCCAGCAGTGGCGACTTAGCGGATACGCAGTATTTT.